Described below is a single T cell receptor (beta chain) sequence and its context. Antigen specificity is unknown. The record originates from a study of OX40 agonist ivuxolimab in advanced cancers. About the research overall: Two patients with cutaneous melanoma and one with hepatocellular carcinoma, three in total, showed partial responses. Study-wide results and caveats: Low normalized clonal expansion also occurred in some nonresponding patients. Researchers did not determine the expanded peripheral T cells' antigen specificity. At doses 0.1 to 3.0 mg/kg, CD4+ and CD8+ clones expanded.

Repertoires were generated with immunoSEQ multiplex PCR, while TCRdb's copy carries only in-frame clones and drops some. Here the sample spans over 45,000 clones, around 90% being singletons. CDR1 is SGHDT and CDR2 is YYEEEE in the germline V gene. The CDR3 sequence is 18 residues long. Trimming took 3 bases from V and 5 from J; bases not matched to a gene: 13. This sample comprised CD4+ or CD8+ T cells sorted from blood, obtained in a trial of the OX40 agonist ivuxolimab. This TCR came from an adult with an advanced solid tumor such as melanoma, head and neck, liver or kidney cancer. This chain connects TRBV5-6 to TRBJ2-1, with 11 bases fitting TRBD2. CDR3 nucleotide sequence: TGTGCCAGCAGCTCGGGGTTAGCGGGAGGGTATTCTAACAATGAGCAGTTCTTC. It translates to CASSSGLAGGYSNNEQFF.